This entry lists 31 T cell receptor beta chains sequenced from one sample in a study of chemoradiotherapy in HPV16-positive cancers. Produced via immunoSEQ multiplex PCR; TCRdb's table is partial and in-frame only. Among over 2,500 clones listed, around 89% were seen once. Sequenced here: tumor tissue, sampled from a patient who underwent chemoradiotherapy. The receptors were gathered from a human donor with HPV-associated anogenital cancer.

The genes are TRBV7-2 and TRBJ2-5; the D gene is possibly TRBD2 (5 bases). Germline assignment: CDR1 SGHTA and CDR2 FQGNSA. This CDR3 is built from 15 residues. V was shortened by 5 bases and J by 2 bases, with 15 bases between the two germline ends. CDR3 sequence: CASSQVGVSQETQYF. DNA of the CDR3: TGTGCCAGCAGCCAGGTGGGAGTGTCACAAGAGACCCAGTACTTC.

This chain joins TRBV2 and TRBJ1-2, with TRBD1 identical over 7 bases. The CDR3 has 12 residues. After removal of 8 bases from V and 4 bases from J, the junction contained 4 bases not matched to a gene. CDR1 and CDR2 (germline): SNHLY, FYNNEI. The CDR3 reads CASGRDSYGYTF. In DNA, the CDR3 is TGTGCCAGCGGACGGGACAGCTATGGCTACACCTTC.

The chain couples TRBV11-2 to TRBJ2-1; TRBD1 or TRBD2 may be the D gene (5 bases each). This CDR3 is 17 amino acids long. Looked up from germline, CDR1 is SGHAT and CDR2 is FQNNGV. V lost 1 base to trimming and J lost 7 bases, with 20 bases between them. This chain's CDR3 is CASSLGFSGRTSNEQFF. Here the CDR3 DNA reads TGTGCCAGCAGCTTAGGGTTTTCGGGACGCACCTCGAATGAGCAGTTCTTC.

This clone came up a few times. The chain links TRBV7-9 to TRBJ1-1; D gene unclear. CDR3 size: 13 residues. Germline lookup yields CDR1 SEHNR and CDR2 FQNEAQ (reference sequence). V was cut by 0 bases and J by 7 bases, with 9 bases left in between. This CDR3 is CASSLARVGEAFF. CDR3 bases: TGTGCCAGCAGCTTAGCGCGGGTCGGTGAAGCTTTCTTT.

The V call is TRBV10-3, the J call TRBJ1-6; D might be TRBD1 (6 bases). CDR1 ENHRY and CDR2 SYGVKD come from the germline V gene. V gave up 5 bases and J gave up 11 bases, with 22 bases separating them. This CDR3 spans 16 amino acids. The CDR3 DNA is TGTGCCATCAGTCCTACTTTTTATCAGGGGTGGCCACCCCTCCACTTT. It is translated as CAISPTFYQGWPPLHF.

The chain has TRBV5-8 and TRBJ1-2; no clear D gene. The CDR3 spans 12 residues. With 0 bases removed from V and 4 bases from J, the gap between germline ends came to 4 bases. The germline gives CDR1 SGHTS, CDR2 YDEGEE. CDR3 in DNA: TGTGCCAGCAGCTTGGACCGCTATGGCTACACCTTC. It specifies CASSLDRYGYTF.

The chain is built from TRBV18 and TRBJ2-1; 10 bases agree with TRBD2. Germline lookup yields CDR1 KGHSH and CDR2 LQKENI. J lost 7 bases, V lost 0 bases, and 6 bases had no gene match. This CDR3 is 16 amino acids long. For the CDR3, the DNA is TGTGCCAGCTCACCACCTGGAGCGGGAGGGGGTAATGAGCAGTTCTTC. Its translation: CASSPPGAGGGNEQFF. The variable domain in full, completed from reference TRBV18 and TRBJ2-1, reads NAGVMQNPRHLVRRRGQEARLRCSPMKGHSHVYWYRQLPEEGLKFMVYLQKENIIDESGMPKERFSAEFPKEGPSILRIQQVVRGDSAAYFCASSPPGAGGGNEQFFGPGTRLTVL.

V is TRBV6-1 and J is TRBJ1-2; D is unresolved. Germline V gene sequence: CDR1 MNHNS, CDR2 SASEGT. The CDR3 sequence is 13 residues long. V was cut by 6 bases and J by 4 bases, with 12 bases left in between. The CDR3 protein is CASRVVVGYGYTF. The CDR3 coding sequence is TGTGCCAGCAGAGTGGTGGTAGGCTATGGCTACACCTTC.

This clone was counted a single time. V is TRBV19 and J is TRBJ1-2; 7 bases match TRBD1. Unmatched junction bases numbered 4, after V lost 6 bases and J lost 0 bases. The CDR3 runs to 14 residues. From germline, CDR1 is LNHDA and CDR2 SQIVND (reference sequence). The CDR3 nucleotides read TGTGCCAGTAGGGGGACAGACTCTAACTATGGCTACACCTTC. It codes for CASRGTDSNYGYTF.

This chain joins TRBV16 and TRBJ1-1; D gene ambiguous. Trimming left V 6 bases short and J 2 bases short, with 16 bases between. The germline CDR1 and CDR2 sequences are KGHSY and FQNENV. This CDR3 is 15 amino acids long. The DNA for the CDR3 is TGTGCCAGCAGAAAGACCCAGATCCTCAACACTGAAGCTTTCTTT. It encodes CASRKTQILNTEAFF.

The sample holds one count of this clone. The chain uses TRBV7-2 and TRBJ1-4, with D possibly TRBD1 on 6 matching bases. Looked up from germline, CDR1 is SGHTA and CDR2 is FQGNSA. This CDR3 contains 12 residues. The V gene lost 5 bases and the J gene lost 7 bases, with 8 bases spanning the gap. The CDR3 spells CASSPQGEKLFF. The CDR3 DNA follows: TGTGCCAGCAGCCCACAGGGTGAAAAACTGTTTTTT.

The rearrangement uses TRBV10-3 and TRBJ1-1, with TRBD1 matching over 7 bases. Germline V CDR1 and CDR2: ENHRY, SYGVKD. CDR3 size: 14 residues. Trimming at V came to 10 bases and at J to 0 bases, leaving 8 bases not matched to a gene. Written as DNA, the CDR3 is TGTGCCACGAGGCGGGACAGTCTGAACACTGAAGCTTTCTTT. Its protein product is CATRRDSLNTEAFF.

CDR3 bases: TGTGCCACCTGGGACACTGAAGCTTTCTTT. This sequence encodes CATWDTEAFF. The chain links TRBV30 to TRBJ1-1; D unresolved. The CDR3 is 10 residues long. Germline V gene sequence: CDR1 GTSNPN, CDR2 SVGIG (reference sequence). The V end was cut by 8 bases, the J end by 3 bases, with 7 bases between.

This clone has just one count. The V gene is TRBV4-3, the J gene TRBJ2-5; TRBD2 aligns across 8 bases. The CDR3 covers 16 residues. The germline V gene encodes CDR1 LGHNA and CDR2 YSLEER. The J segment lost 5 bases and the V segment lost 0 bases, leaving 8 bases of the junction unmatched. DNA of the CDR3: TGCGCCAGCAGCCAAGAGGGAGCGGGAGAGGGTGAGACCCAGTACTTC. Translation: CASSQEGAGEGETQYF.

The chain uses TRBV29-1 and TRBJ2-3; the D gene is possibly TRBD1 (6 bases). Germline V CDR1 and CDR2: SQVTM, ANQGSEA. This CDR3 region has 13 residues. Trimming took off 2 bases at V and 4 bases at J, with 10 bases between the two ends. As DNA, the CDR3 is TGCAGCGTTGAACAGGGGACCGCAGATACGCAGTATTTT. It codes for CSVEQGTADTQYF.

This chain uses TRBV4-3 with TRBJ1-1, with D unclear. This CDR3 contains 12 residues. Trimming stripped 1 base from V and 3 bases from J, with 3 bases between. CDR1 LGHNA and CDR2 YSLEER come from the germline V gene. The CDR3 DNA sequence: TGCGCCAGCAGCCAAGCCGACACTGAAGCTTTCTTT. This encodes CASSQADTEAFF.

V gene TRBV9 combines with J gene TRBJ1-1; a weak D match, TRBD1 (6 bases). The V and J ends lost 1 base and 2 bases respectively, with 9 bases between them. The V gene's germline CDR1 is SGDLS and CDR2 YYNGEE. The CDR3 consists of 14 residues. The CDR3 DNA reads TGTGCCAGCAGCGTATCCGGGGGCAACACTGAAGCTTTCTTT. Translation gives CASSVSGGNTEAFF.

The chain is built from TRBV27 and TRBJ2-7; 11 bases agree with TRBD2. V shed 5 bases, J shed 0 bases, and the junction held 3 bases outside the gene matches. The germline V gene has CDR1 MNHEY and CDR2 SMNVEV (reference sequence). The CDR3 runs 15 residues. For the CDR3, the DNA is TGTGCCAGCAGTCCGACTAGCGGGATCTCCTACGAGCAGTACGTC. Protein sequence: CASSPTSGISYEQYV.

V and J are TRBV7-2 and TRBJ2-1; TRBD1 matches 8 bases. The V and J ends lost 4 bases and 4 bases, in that order; junction bases with no gene match: 6. Looked up from germline, CDR1 is SGHTA and CDR2 is FQGNSA. This CDR3 has 15 residues. The CDR3 sequence: CASSSGTGGYNEQFF. The CDR3 DNA reads as TGTGCCAGCAGCTCCGGGACAGGAGGGTACAATGAGCAGTTCTTC.

The rearrangement links TRBV6-1 to TRBJ2-3, with unresolved D. The CDR3 length is 13 residues. Trimming stripped 1 base from V and 1 base from J, with 3 bases between. Germline V gene sequence: CDR1 MNHNS, CDR2 SASEGT. The CDR3 here is CASSEGGTDTQYF. In DNA, the CDR3 is TGTGCCAGCAGTGAAGGGGGCACAGATACGCAGTATTTT.

The rearrangement joins TRBV7-9 to TRBJ2-7, with D possibly being TRBD1 or TRBD2 (6 bases each). V lost 10 bases, J lost 4 bases, and 20 bases lay in between. From germline, CDR1 is SEHNR and CDR2 FQNEAQ (reference sequence). The CDR3 consists of 14 residues. CDR3 sequence reads: CATTRGQYPYEQYF. CDR3 DNA: TGTGCCACGACCCGGGGGCAATACCCTTACGAGCAGTACTTC.

The V and J genes are TRBV11-2 and TRBJ1-1; tentatively, D is TRBD1 (5 bases). This CDR3 comprises 14 residues. V was pared by 5 bases and J by 1 base, with 11 bases between. Germline CDR1 SGHAT, CDR2 FQNNGV. The CDR3: CASSVGLTNTEAFF. CDR3 nucleotide sequence: TGTGCCAGCAGCGTGGGACTGACGAACACTGAAGCTTTCTTT.

In this sample, this clone turned up a few times. This rearrangement joins TRBV7-9 to TRBJ1-2, with 7 bases lining up with TRBD1. Germline assignment: CDR1 SEHNR and CDR2 FQNEAQ (reference sequence). Trimming took 5 bases from V and 8 from J; bases not matched to a gene: 8. The CDR3 consists of 13 residues. CDR3 amino acids: CASSTGTVGGYTF. The CDR3, as DNA: TGTGCCAGCAGCACTGGGACAGTCGGCGGCTACACCTTC.

This chain links TRBV5-1 with TRBJ2-5; TRBD1 is a possible D gene (5 bases). The CDR3 has 16 residues. Trimming removed 3 bases from V and 0 bases from J, with 15 bases in between. Germline CDR1 and CDR2: SGHRS and YFSETQ. This CDR3 is CASSYQGLHYQETQYF. The DNA for the CDR3 is TGCGCCAGCAGCTACCAGGGTCTCCACTACCAAGAGACCCAGTACTTC.

This sequence joins TRBV11-2 and TRBJ1-6; the D is unclear. V was pared by 1 base and J by 8 bases, with 15 bases between. Germline CDR1 reads SGHAT; CDR2 reads FQNNGV. This CDR3 has 16 residues. CDR3 nucleotide sequence: TGTGCCAGCAGCTTAGGGCCCCGGGCGTTGGATTCACCCCTCCACTTT. This translates into CASSLGPRALDSPLHF.

The chain has TRBV4-2 and TRBJ1-2; 12 bases map to TRBD1. V trimming: 0 bases; J trimming: 5 bases; junction bases outside the gene matches: 4. CDR3 size: 16 residues. Germline CDR1 LGHNA, CDR2 YNFKEQ. The CDR3 DNA reads as TGTGCCAGCAGCCAAGAGGGACAGGGGGCGGAATATGGCTACACCTTC. Translation gives CASSQEGQGAEYGYTF.

The genes are TRBV10-3 and TRBJ1-2; no clear D gene. V lost 7 bases, J lost 0 bases, and 15 bases lay in between. Germline CDR1 ENHRY, CDR2 SYGVKD. The CDR3 extends over 15 amino acids. Here the CDR3 reads CAINSPSGPNYGYTF. The DNA of the CDR3 is TGTGCCATCAATTCGCCGAGTGGCCCTAACTATGGCTACACCTTC.

The rearrangement uses TRBV7-8 and TRBJ2-5; 9 bases are a match to TRBD2. The CDR3 length is 14 residues. V was clipped by 2 bases and J by 4 bases; unmatched bases: 2. Germline CDR1 SGHVS, CDR2 FQNEAQ. This CDR3 is CASSLLAGPETQYF. CDR3 DNA sequence: TGTGCCAGCAGCTTACTAGCGGGGCCAGAGACCCAGTACTTC.

Relative to its sample, this clone is large. The gene calls are TRBV2 and TRBJ2-7; a weak D match, TRBD2 (6 bases). The CDR3 has 13 amino acids. Trimming removed 4 bases from V and 3 bases from J, with 10 bases in between. Germline assignment: CDR1 SNHLY and CDR2 FYNNEI. As DNA, the CDR3 is TGTGCCAGCAGTGGCGGGGAAAGCTACGAGCAGTACTTC. Its protein is CASSGGESYEQYF.

This rearrangement joins TRBV6-1 to TRBJ2-7; D is unclear. CDR1 MNHNS and CDR2 SASEGT come from the germline V gene. V was clipped by 2 bases and J by 4 bases, with 9 bases between them. CDR3 size: 13 residues. The CDR3 loop reads CASSEFGAYEQYF. For the CDR3, the DNA is TGTGCCAGCAGTGAATTTGGAGCTTACGAGCAGTACTTC.

The V call is TRBV2, the J call TRBJ1-2; 10 bases align to TRBD1. The CDR3 covers 11 residues. The V and J ends lost 8 bases and 8 bases, in that order; junction bases with no gene match: 2. Germline V CDR1 and CDR2: SNHLY, FYNNEI. The CDR3 DNA reads TGTGCCAGCGGGACAGGGGACGGCTACACCTTC. Translation: CASGTGDGYTF.